This TCR beta chain is drawn from a study of beta chain features in type 1 diabetes. The authors reverse transcribed all of the isolated RNA, so sequencing captured expressed TCRB transcripts. Assay: immunoSEQ multiplex PCR; the TCRdb copy retains only in-frame clones and omits some. Of some 130,000 clones in the sample, about 10% were seen once. Details on this clone: Its antigen is as yet unknown.

Broader study findings: Shorter TCRB CDR3s, moderately but significantly so, were found in Type 1 diabetes patients in all four CD4+ subsets.

V was trimmed by 1 base and J by 1 base, leaving 20 bases between them. CDR1 is SGHVS and CDR2 is FNYEAQ in the germline V gene. The CDR3 spans 18 residues. V is TRBV7-6 and J is TRBJ2-7; possibly TRBD1 for D (6 bases). The sequence came from a man aged 25-45 years with type 1 diabetes. The sample taken for sequencing was central memory CD4+ T cells from blood. The DNA for the CDR3 is TGTGCCAGCAGCTTAGAAGTAAGTTCGCGACAGGAGTCCTACGAGCAGTACTTC. As protein: CASSLEVSSRQESYEQYF.